This TCR beta chain derives from a study of control samples from healthy donors and cancer patients. This clone appeared a single time. Other DNA sequences in the sample encode the same CDR3. The CDR3 spans 17 residues. Germline CDR1 is MNHEY and CDR2 is SVGEGT. V was pared by 6 bases and J by 2 bases, with 7 bases of the junction left unmatched. The protocol was immunoSEQ multiplex PCR, while the TCRdb copy is restricted to in-frame clones and leaves out a portion. The sample carries approximately 170,000 clones, 85% to 95% recorded once. The chain recombines TRBV6-2 or TRBV6-3 with TRBJ2-1; 13 positions agree with TRBD2. The sequence was collected from a man aged 25-45 years in good health. The sequenced sample was blood. The CDR3 sequence: CASSPGLAGLTYNEQFF. The CDR3 region has the DNA TGTGCCAGCAGCCCGGGACTAGCGGGGCTGACCTACAATGAGCAGTTCTTC.